This T cell receptor (beta chain) was captured in a study of shared clonotypes between healthy human individuals. Study in general: Three CD4 naive, three CD4 memory, two CD8 naive and one CD8 memory plate were used per donor. General study results and limits: Larger richness was generally estimated for naive than memory subsets.

In this sample, this clone turned up once. No antigen is known for it. The donors were all Caucasian adults (living in Nashville, Tennessee). Germline CDR1 reads SEHNR; CDR2 reads FQNEAQ (reference sequence). V dropped 5 bases and J dropped 7; count of bases not matched to a gene: 6. The CDR3 has 15 amino acids. An assay was performed, and its level was deep. Profiling relied on immunoSEQ multiplex PCR, and the TCRdb table lists in-frame clones only, not all of them. The sample has 2 million to 2.5 million clones, just under 95% seen once. The clonotype comes from a man aged 18 to 29 in good health. Some clones in this sample may be carry-over from other donors' samples. Sample: naive CD4+ T cells from PBMCs. The subset denotes: CD45RA+ positively selected. This chain links TRBV7-9 with TRBJ1-6, with 9 bases that match TRBD1. The CDR3 DNA reads as TGTGCCAGCAGCGTACGGGACAGGGACAATTCACCCCTCCACTTT. Its protein is CASSVRDRDNSPLHF.